This is a list of T cell receptor beta chains from one sample in a study of OX40 agonist ivuxolimab in advanced cancers. Profiling relied on immunoSEQ multiplex PCR, and the TCRdb table lists in-frame clones only, not all of them. The profile shows around 80,000 clones, more than 80% of them singletons. Sequences were derived from CD4+ or CD8+ T cells sorted from blood, sampled in a trial of the OX40 agonist ivuxolimab. The receptors were sampled from an adult with an advanced solid tumor such as melanoma, head and neck, liver or kidney cancer. The CDR3 runs from the conserved cysteine through the conserved F or W. The D gene is left open where the match is weak. Not all rows give a size; the values are once, few, many and, for expanded clones, a class.

CDR3: CASSPGTADTEAFF; DNA: TGCGCCAGCAGCCCGGGGACGGCTGACACTGAAGCTTTCTTT; J: TRBJ1-1; V: TRBV5-1; size: once; D: NA
CDR3: CASSADRGLSEQYF; DNA: TGTGCCAGCAGCGCGGACAGGGGGCTTAGCGAGCAGTACTTC; J: TRBJ2-7; V: TRBV5-4; size: NA; D: TRBD1
CDR3: CASSPASYEQYF; DNA: TGTGCCAGCAGTCCTGCCTCCTACGAGCAGTACTTC; J: TRBJ2-7; V: TRBV11-3; size: NA; D: NA
CDR3: CASRAGGSPLHF; DNA: TGTGCCAGCAGGGCCGGGGGCTCACCCCTCCACTTT; J: TRBJ1-6; V: TRBV28; size: few; D: NA
CDR3: CASSLTNRGPGNTIYF; DNA: TGCGCCAGCAGCTTAACAAACAGGGGGCCTGGAAACACCATATATTTT; J: TRBJ1-3; V: TRBV5-1; size: NA; D: TRBD1
CDR3: CASRALYSNQPQHF; DNA: TGTGCCAGCAGGGCCCTGTATAGCAATCAGCCCCAGCATTTT; J: TRBJ1-5; V: TRBV2; size: NA; D: NA
CDR3: CASSPGTDQPQHF; DNA: TGTGCCAGCAGCCCGGGGACCGATCAGCCCCAGCATTTT; J: TRBJ1-5; V: TRBV7-2; size: NA; D: NA
CDR3: CASSGGTINEQFF; DNA: TGCGCCAGCAGCGGAGGGACCATCAATGAGCAGTTCTTC; J: TRBJ2-1; V: TRBV5-1; size: NA; D: NA
CDR3: CASSLQGDTQYF; DNA: TGTGCCAGCTCTCTCCAGGGGGATACGCAGTATTTT; J: TRBJ2-3; V: TRBV18; size: NA; D: NA
CDR3: CAISESRRQGISNEQFF; DNA: TGTGCCATCAGTGAGTCAAGGAGACAGGGTATTTCGAATGAGCAGTTCTTC; J: TRBJ2-1; V: TRBV10-3; size: NA; D: TRBD1
CDR3: CASSLGSQANYGYTF; DNA: TGTGCCAGCAGCTTAGGCTCTCAAGCTAACTATGGCTACACCTTC; J: TRBJ1-2; V: TRBV7-9; size: NA; D: NA
CDR3: CASSLGIETQYF; DNA: TGTGCCAGCAGCCTTGGGATAGAGACCCAGTACTTC; J: TRBJ2-5; V: TRBV5-4; size: NA; D: NA
CDR3: CASSQEFVRPGELFF; DNA: TGCGCCAGCAGCCAAGAATTTGTCCGCCCTGGGGAGCTGTTTTTT; J: TRBJ2-2; V: TRBV4-3; size: NA; D: NA
CDR3: CASSSRQGNTEAFF; DNA: TGTGCCAGTAGTTCCCGACAGGGGAACACTGAAGCTTTCTTT; J: TRBJ1-1; V: TRBV19; size: NA; D: TRBD1
CDR3: CSVLDSTNTEAFF; DNA: TGCAGCGTTTTGGACAGTACGAACACTGAAGCTTTCTTT; J: TRBJ1-1; V: TRBV29-1; size: NA; D: NA
CDR3: CAISESSGHTDTQYF; DNA: TGTGCCATCAGTGAGTCTAGCGGACACACAGATACGCAGTATTTT; J: TRBJ2-3; V: TRBV10-3; size: NA; D: NA
CDR3: CASSSSGGLNEKLFF; DNA: TGTGCCAGCAGTTCCTCGGGGGGGCTGAATGAAAAACTGTTTTTT; J: TRBJ1-4; V: TRBV28; size: NA; D: NA
CDR3: CASSLAFSIGTGNDYGYTF; DNA: TGTGCCAGCAGCTTAGCGTTTTCTATTGGGACAGGGAACGACTATGGCTACACCTTC; J: TRBJ1-2; V: TRBV7-9; size: NA; D: TRBD1
CDR3: CSVEESTAGELFF; DNA: TGCAGCGTTGAAGAATCGACGGCCGGGGAGCTGTTTTTT; J: TRBJ2-2; V: TRBV29-1; size: NA; D: NA
CDR3: CASSRDRGQYEQYF; DNA: TGCGCCAGCAGCCGCGACAGGGGGCAATACGAGCAGTACTTC; J: TRBJ2-7; V: TRBV4-1; size: NA; D: TRBD1
CDR3: CASSIERGDTQYF; DNA: TGTGCCAGTAGTATAGAGAGGGGGGATACGCAGTATTTT; J: TRBJ2-3; V: TRBV19; size: once; D: NA
CDR3: CASSPGQGLYGYTF; DNA: TGTGCCAGCAGCCCAGGACAGGGCCTCTATGGCTACACCTTC; J: TRBJ1-2; V: TRBV16; size: NA; D: TRBD1
CDR3: CASSLGDRVGFGYTF; DNA: TGCGCCAGCAGCTTGGGGGACAGGGTGGGATTCGGCTACACCTTC; J: TRBJ1-2; V: TRBV5-1; size: few; D: TRBD1
CDR3: CASSSGTGRDTEAFF; DNA: TGTGCCAGCAGTTCGGGGACAGGGAGGGACACTGAAGCTTTCTTT; J: TRBJ1-1; V: TRBV6-1; size: NA; D: TRBD1
CDR3: CASSLWAGNYFNYGYTF; DNA: TGCGCCAGCAGCTTGTGGGCAGGGAACTATTTTAACTATGGCTACACCTTC; J: TRBJ1-2; V: TRBV5-1; size: NA; D: NA
CDR3: CASSQVPQGRGSQPQHF; DNA: TGCGCCAGCAGCCAAGTCCCACAGGGGCGAGGGAGTCAGCCCCAGCATTTT; J: TRBJ1-5; V: TRBV4-3; size: NA; D: TRBD1
CDR3: CASSLQGGGTGELFF; DNA: TGTGCCAGCAGCTTACAGGGAGGGGGCACCGGGGAGCTGTTTTTT; J: TRBJ2-2; V: TRBV11-2; size: NA; D: NA
CDR3: CASSREAAASYEQYF; DNA: TGCGCCAGCAGCAGGGAGGCGGCCGCGTCCTACGAGCAGTACTTC; J: TRBJ2-7; V: TRBV5-1; size: NA; D: NA
CDR3: CASSGTASTDTQYF; DNA: TGCGCCAGCAGCGGGACAGCTAGCACAGATACGCAGTATTTT; J: TRBJ2-3; V: TRBV5-1; size: NA; D: TRBD1
CDR3: CASSNRISGNTIYF; DNA: TGTGCCAGCAGCAACAGAATCTCTGGAAACACCATATATTTT; J: TRBJ1-3; V: TRBV2; size: NA; D: NA
CDR3: CASGLPSQGLAGTYEQYF; DNA: TGTGCTAGTGGTTTGCCCTCCCAGGGGCTAGCGGGGACCTACGAGCAGTACTTC; J: TRBJ2-7; V: TRBV12-5; size: NA; D: TRBD2
CDR3: CSVGLAGDTGELFF; DNA: TGCAGCGTTGGGCTAGCGGGAGACACCGGGGAGCTGTTTTTT; J: TRBJ2-2; V: TRBV29-1; size: NA; D: TRBD2
CDR3: CASSTEAPVGELFF; DNA: TGCGCCAGCAGCACGGAGGCGCCGGTCGGGGAGCTGTTTTTT; J: TRBJ2-2; V: TRBV5-1; size: NA; D: NA
CDR3: CASRGDGKIYEQYF; DNA: TGTGCCAGCAGGGGGGACGGGAAGATCTACGAGCAGTACTTC; J: TRBJ2-7; V: TRBV6-1; size: NA; D: NA
CDR3: CATSRDYSGFSGANVLTF; DNA: TGTGCCACCAGCAGAGACTATTCAGGGTTCTCTGGGGCCAACGTCCTGACTTTC; J: TRBJ2-6; V: TRBV15; size: NA; D: NA
CDR3: CAWSVSLAGGDSPLHF; DNA: TGTGCCTGGAGTGTTTCGCTTGCAGGGGGTGATTCACCCCTCCACTTT; J: TRBJ1-6; V: TRBV30; size: few; D: TRBD1
CDR3: CASSSYGYTF; DNA: TGTGCCAGCAGTAGCTATGGCTACACCTTC; J: TRBJ1-2; V: TRBV6-1; size: once; D: NA
CDR3: CASSQRLASDTQYF; DNA: TGCGCCAGCAGCCAAAGGCTAGCTTCGGATACGCAGTATTTT; J: TRBJ2-3; V: TRBV4-3; size: NA; D: NA
CDR3: CASRLGPSSDEAFF; DNA: TGTGCCAGCCGTCTCGGCCCCTCGTCGGACGAAGCTTTCTTT; J: TRBJ1-1; V: TRBV6-5; size: NA; D: NA
CDR3: CASSFFSGSSYNEQFF; DNA: TGTGCCAGCAGCTTCTTTAGCGGGAGCTCCTACAATGAGCAGTTCTTC; J: TRBJ2-1; V: TRBV5-6; size: NA; D: TRBD2
CDR3: CASSIVTGAYNEQFF; DNA: TGTGCCAGTAGTATAGTAACGGGGGCCTACAATGAGCAGTTCTTC; J: TRBJ2-1; V: TRBV19; size: NA; D: NA
CDR3: CASSVAPGPDTQYF; DNA: TGTGCCAGCAGCGTAGCGCCAGGACCAGATACGCAGTATTTT; J: TRBJ2-3; V: TRBV9; size: NA; D: NA
CDR3: CASSPMSEGSEQFF; DNA: TGTGCCAGCAGCCCGATGAGTGAGGGGTCTGAGCAGTTCTTC; J: TRBJ2-1; V: TRBV7-9; size: NA; D: NA